Listed below are T cell receptor beta chains from one sample, sequenced in a study of early T cells in non-severe SARS-CoV-2 infection. MiXCR, applied by TCRdb to the 5' RACE reads, yields one record per CDR3 protein. The data contain some 57,000 distinct CDR3 sequences, approximately 10% of them singletons. Specimen: whole blood. The origin of the receptors is an adult who was a healthcare worker with PCR-confirmed SARS-CoV-2 infection or an uninfected control (not recorded which). CDR3s include the opening cysteine and the closing phenylalanine or tryptophan. A D gene is named only where the DNA matches it firmly. Size values are once, few and many counts, or a class for expanded clones, and some rows have none.

J	D	V	size	CDR3	DNA
TRBJ2-3	TRBD2	TRBV20-1	few	CSAREVQTSGGVEDTDTQYF	TGCAGTGCTAGAGAAGTTCAGACTAGCGGGGGGGTCGAGGACACAGATACGCAGTATTTT
TRBJ2-5	-	TRBV9	many	CASSASQETQYF	TGTGCCAGCAGCGCCTCTCAAGAGACCCAGTACTTC
TRBJ2-7	TRBD1	TRBV7-9	few	CASSLGDSLGAYEQYF	TGTGCCAGCAGCTTAGGGGACAGCCTGGGGGCCTACGAGCAGTACTTC
TRBJ2-7	-	TRBV29-1	many	CSVATGDGVVQYF	TGCAGCGTCGCGACGGGCGATGGGGTTGTGCAGTACTTC
TRBJ1-4	-	TRBV6-2/TRBV6-3	-	CAAGFYEKLFF	TGTGCCGCGGGGTTTTACGAAAAACTGTTTTTT
TRBJ2-3	TRBD2	TRBV20-1	few	CSATGTSGATDTQYF	TGCAGTGCAACGGGGACTAGCGGGGCGACAGATACGCAGTATTTT
TRBJ2-7	-	TRBV9	few	CASSVASGTYEQYF	TGTGCCAGCAGCGTGGCTTCCGGGACCTACGAGCAGTACTTC
TRBJ1-6	-	TRBV9	many	CASSVRAVNSPLHF	TGTGCCAGCAGCGTCCGGGCTGTTAATTCACCCCTCCACTTT
TRBJ2-3	-	TRBV24-1	many	CATSQIGGNTQYF	TGTGCCACCAGCCAGATAGGGGGTAATACGCAGTATTTT
TRBJ2-5	-	TRBV7-6	medium-sized	CASSRSRDSETQYF	TGTGCCAGCAGCCGCAGCAGGGATAGTGAGACCCAGTACTTC
TRBJ1-5	TRBD1	TRBV2	many	CASKPGQGRYQPQHF	TGTGCCAGCAAACCTGGACAGGGCAGGTATCAGCCCCAGCATTTT
TRBJ2-1	TRBD2	TRBV10-3	-	CAISESRGGGNGEQFF	TGTGCCATCAGTGAGTCCCGCGGGGGGGGCAACGGTGAGCAGTTCTTC
TRBJ2-7	-	TRBV11-2	many	CASSPSGRGPYEQYF	TGTGCCAGCAGCCCCAGCGGGCGGGGACCCTACGAGCAGTACTTC
TRBJ2-1	-	TRBV20-1	few	CSARDWAGDEQFF	TGCAGTGCTAGAGATTGGGCAGGGGATGAGCAGTTCTTC
TRBJ2-2	TRBD2	TRBV7-6	-	CASTFPSGGRSGTGELFF	TGTGCCAGCACCTTCCCTAGCGGGGGGCGGTCGGGCACCGGGGAGCTGTTTTTT
TRBJ2-1	TRBD2	TRBV11-2	many	CASSSRGGDYNEQFF	TGTGCCAGCAGCTCACGCGGGGGGGACTACAATGAGCAGTTCTTC
TRBJ2-5	TRBD2	TRBV29-1	many	CSVVAGGRRKETQYF	TGCAGCGTTGTGGCGGGGGGGCGGCGGAAAGAGACCCAGTACTTC
TRBJ2-7	-	TRBV2	many	CASSDGGRYEQYF	TGTGCCAGCAGTGATGGGGGCCGGTACGAGCAGTACTTC
TRBJ1-1	TRBD1	TRBV29-1	few	CSAARAGQGALAFF	TGCAGCGCTGCCCGGGCGGGACAGGGGGCGCTAGCTTTCTTT
TRBJ2-5	TRBD2	TRBV7-2	few	CASSLTRTSGVPYQETQYF	TGTGCCAGCAGCTTAACTAGGACTAGCGGGGTGCCGTACCAAGAGACCCAGTACTTC
TRBJ2-1	-	TRBV6-5	-	CASSRLADEQFF	TGTGCCAGCAGTCGGCTAGCAGACGAGCAGTTCTTC
TRBJ2-3	TRBD2	TRBV5-1	many	CASSYWTSGGPDTQYF	TGCGCCAGCAGCTACTGGACTAGCGGGGGCCCTGATACGCAGTATTTT
TRBJ2-3	TRBD1	TRBV6-5	many	CASSYSGTGTTDTQYF	TGTGCCAGCAGTTATTCCGGGACAGGGACCACAGATACGCAGTATTTT
TRBJ2-1	TRBD2	TRBV7-6	-	CASSLSIPGLAGDRYNEQFF	TGTGCCAGCAGCTTATCAATCCCGGGACTAGCGGGGGACCGCTACAATGAGCAGTTCTTC
TRBJ1-6	-	TRBV6-5	many	CASSFRANNSPLHF	TGTGCCAGCAGTTTTAGGGCGAATAATTCACCCCTCCACTTT
TRBJ1-1	TRBD1	TRBV6-5	-	CASSPRGSNTEAFF	TGTGCCAGCAGCCCCAGGGGGTCCAACACTGAAGCTTTCTTT
TRBJ2-5	TRBD2	TRBV19	few	CASSVRGSGGRETQYF	TGTGCCAGTAGTGTCCGAGGGAGCGGGGGGCGAGAGACCCAGTACTTC
TRBJ1-2	-	TRBV29-1	few	CSVTTRYGYTF	TGCAGCGTTACTACCAGATATGGCTACACCTTC
TRBJ2-7	-	TRBV28	-	CASSPTGDSYEQYF	TGTGCCAGCAGCCCGACAGGTGACTCCTACGAGCAGTACTTC
TRBJ2-2	-	TRBV5-1	many	CASSFTGMNTGELFF	TGCGCCAGCAGCTTCACGGGGATGAACACCGGGGAGCTGTTTTTT
TRBJ1-4	-	TRBV9	few	CASSGGDSDDEKLFF	TGTGCCAGCAGCGGAGGAGACAGTGACGACGAAAAACTGTTTTTT
TRBJ2-1	TRBD1	TRBV19	few	CASTPDRGLNEQFF	TGTGCCAGTACCCCGGACAGGGGGCTCAATGAGCAGTTCTTC
TRBJ1-2	-	TRBV12-3/TRBV12-4	many	CASSFGWAPRGYTF	TGTGCCAGCAGTTTCGGGTGGGCCCCTCGAGGCTACACCTTC
TRBJ1-4	TRBD1	TRBV7-6	many	CASSFFRGPEGNEKLFF	TGTGCCAGCAGCTTTTTCAGGGGGCCTGAGGGAAACGAAAAACTGTTTTTT
TRBJ2-7	-	TRBV27	few	CASSFSGEQYF	TGTGCCAGCAGTTTTTCTGGGGAGCAGTACTTC
TRBJ2-1	TRBD2	TRBV5-1	medium-sized	CASTSLAGDLWNEQFF	TGCGCCAGCACCTCACTAGCGGGGGATCTTTGGAATGAGCAGTTCTTC
TRBJ2-5	TRBD1	TRBV11-2	-	CASSLGQGLETQYF	TGTGCCAGCAGCTTAGGACAGGGTTTGGAGACCCAGTACTTC